This record concerns one T cell receptor (beta chain) sequence. Antigen unknown. The record originates from a study of shared clonotypes between healthy human individuals. Across the study: CD4 naive cells filled three plates per donor, CD4 memory three, CD8 naive two and CD8 memory one. Findings of the study overall: Larger estimated richness was generally seen in naive subsets than in memory subsets.

The ends were cut back, 2 bases at V and 1 base at J, with 8 bases in the middle. CDR1 and CDR2 (germline): SEHNR, FQNEAQ (reference sequence). This CDR3 contains 15 residues. The split of CD4+ cells yielded CD45RA+ naive and CD45RA-negative memory subsets. TCRdb keeps only in-frame clones here, not all; method: immunoSEQ multiplex PCR. The sample lists roughly 2.2 million clones, over 85% occurring once. The V and J genes are TRBV7-9 and TRBJ2-2; the D is unclear. The sample consisted of naive CD4+ T cells from PBMCs. The subset here: CD45RA+ positively selected. The origin of this receptor is a young man in good health. Some clones in this sample may be carry-over from other donors' samples. The CDR3 DNA follows: TGTGCCAGCAGCTTACGACGCGGGAACACCGGGGAGCTGTTTTTT. Its protein is CASSLRRGNTGELFF.